This T cell receptor beta chain stems from a study of T-cell reconstitution after alpha-beta-depleted transplantation in children. Germline-derived CDR1 and CDR2 are SGHRS and YFSETQ. CDR3 length: 18 residues. Trimming left V 1 base short and J 0 bases short, with 14 bases between. TCRbeta library preparation incorporated unique molecular identifiers. Via MiXCR, TCRdb re-called the PCR reads, giving one row per CDR3 protein. Here the sample spans 440,000 or so distinct CDR3 sequences, approximately 41% being singletons. About this clonotype: The antigen remains undetermined.

Study-level findings and limits: Reported findings indicate that, about two months after transplant, alpha-beta T cells came from several hundred expanded clones, which were derived from non-depleted graft cells. There were some patients whose high TCRbeta diversity at day 60 came from surviving recipient T cells and thymic progenitors. T cells produced anew were the main source of T-cell counts and diversity one year after transplant.

Sequences were derived from PBMCs, sampled before TCRalphabeta/CD19-depleted stem cell transplant. The chain joins TRBV5-1 to TRBJ2-6; D may be TRBD1 (6 bases). This receptor was taken from a girl aged 2 to 10 with aplastic anemia, due to receive a stem cell transplant. The CDR3 region is CASSLRDTKASGANVLTF. Here the CDR3 DNA reads TGCGCCAGCAGCTTGAGGGACACCAAAGCCTCTGGGGCCAACGTCCTGACTTTC.